The clone carrying this T cell receptor (beta chain) was counted at least ten times. One entry per CDR3 protein, called by TCRdb with MiXCR from the 5' RACE reads. The sample yields 690,000 or so distinct CDR3 sequences, less than 10% seen once. There are 16 residues in the CDR3. CDR1 and CDR2 from the germline V gene are SGHRS and YFSETQ. J lost 1 base, V lost 0 bases, and 4 bases had no gene match. The data were taken from a study of identical twins. These data are also associated with another study on yellow fever vaccine responses in identical twins. That work adds: Twins reportedly showed a vaccine T cell response that seemed partly convergent and partly personalized.

The V call is TRBV5-1, the J call TRBJ2-1; TRBD2 matches 7 bases. Sequencing was performed on PBMCs. The sequence came from a woman aged 18-29 years in good health. CDR3 residues: CASSLGRRGSYNEQFF. The CDR3 region has the DNA TGCGCCAGCAGCTTGGGAAGGCGGGGGTCCTACAATGAGCAGTTCTTC.